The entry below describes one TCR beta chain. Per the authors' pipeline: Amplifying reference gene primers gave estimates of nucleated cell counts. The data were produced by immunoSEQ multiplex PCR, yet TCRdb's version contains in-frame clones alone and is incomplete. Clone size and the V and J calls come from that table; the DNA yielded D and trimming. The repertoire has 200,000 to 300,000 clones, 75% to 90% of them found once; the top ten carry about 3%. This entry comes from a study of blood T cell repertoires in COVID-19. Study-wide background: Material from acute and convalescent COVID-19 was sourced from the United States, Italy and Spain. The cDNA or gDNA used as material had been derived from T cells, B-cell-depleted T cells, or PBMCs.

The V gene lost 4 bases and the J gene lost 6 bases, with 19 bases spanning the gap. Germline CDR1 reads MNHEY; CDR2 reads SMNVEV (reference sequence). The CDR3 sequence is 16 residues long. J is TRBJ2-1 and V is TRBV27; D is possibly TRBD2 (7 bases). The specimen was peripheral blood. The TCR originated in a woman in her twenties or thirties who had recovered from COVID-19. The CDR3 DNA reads TGTGCCAGCAGTTCCCGCTGGGGGGGGGCGGGCAATGAGCAGTTCTTC. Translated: CASSSRWGGAGNEQFF.